The 13 T cell receptor beta chains listed next were all sequenced from one sample in a study of T cell responses to AZD1222 COVID-19 vaccine (dated by TCRdb to 2020 to 2022). Libraries came from the immunoSEQ multiplex PCR assay. TCRdb obtained this table from immuneACCESS and retained in-frame rearrangements with V and J assigned. These tables miss some clones; where compared with another copy, unresolved V genes account for less than half of the shortfall, and the remainder is unexplained. The sample table lists some 97,000 clones, 88% of them with a count of one. The top ten constitute more than 1.5% of the sample. This specimen's time point label, interpreted: baseline before first vaccination. The sequencing used peripheral blood, collected on day 0 of AZD1222 vaccination. Receptors were obtained from an adult in good health.

The genes are TRBV24-1 and TRBJ2-5, with a tentative D call TRBD2 (6 bases). CDR3 length: 15 amino acids. CDR1 is KGHDR, CDR2 SFDVKD, per germline. The V and J ends lost 1 base and 4 bases respectively, with 12 bases between them. Here the CDR3 reads CATSDFRGKRETQYF. For the CDR3, the DNA is TGTGCCACCAGTGATTTTCGGGGGAAACGAGAGACCCAGTACTTC.

This CDR3 is CAISESRETQYF. In DNA form, the CDR3 reads TGTGCCATCAGTGAGTCCCGCGAGACCCAGTACTTC. J is TRBJ2-5 and V is TRBV10-3; D is undetermined. In germline, CDR1 is ENHRY, CDR2 SYGVKD. The CDR3 spans 12 residues. Trimming took off 0 bases at V and 5 bases at J, with 4 bases between the two ends.

V is TRBV19 and J is TRBJ1-5; D call uncertain. From germline, CDR1 is LNHDA and CDR2 SQIVND (reference sequence). This CDR3 is built from 13 residues. V lost 4 bases and J lost 8, with 12 bases in between. CDR3 loop: CASSKAPAEPQHF. For the CDR3, the DNA is TGTGCCAGTAGTAAGGCACCGGCCGAGCCCCAGCATTTT. The whole variable domain, filled in from reference TRBV19 and TRBJ1-5, reads DGGITQSPKYLFRKEGQNVTLSCEQNLNHDAMYWYRQDPGQGLRLIYYSQIVNDFQKGDIAEGYSVSREKKESFPLTVTSAQKNPTAFYLCASSKAPAEPQHFGDGTRLSIL.

This clone has just a few counts. The rearrangement uses TRBV10-1 and TRBJ2-3; no clear D. The CDR3 sequence is 15 residues long. V gave up 0 bases and J gave up 0 bases, with 7 bases separating them. Germline CDR1 is WNHNN and CDR2 is SYGVQD (reference sequence). DNA for the CDR3: TGCGCCAGCAGTGAGTCGAATCCCAGCACAGATACGCAGTATTTT. Translating gives CASSESNPSTDTQYF.

This clone has just a few counts. The rearrangement uses TRBV5-4 and TRBJ1-2; TRBD1 is a possible D gene (5 bases). Germline V gives CDR1 SGHNT, CDR2 YYREEE (reference sequence). V was shortened by 4 bases and J by 8 bases, with 18 bases between the two germline ends. The CDR3 is 14 amino acids. CDR3 nucleotide sequence: TGTGCCAGCAGCCAGCAAACCGGGGCGAGGGGCTACACCTTC. Amino acid sequence: CASSQQTGARGYTF.

V and J are TRBV4-2 and TRBJ1-2, with D maybe TRBD1 (6 bases). Deletions cut 0 bases from V and 4 bases from J, with 9 bases between. Germline lookup yields CDR1 LGHNA and CDR2 YNFKEQ. The CDR3 is made up of 14 amino acids. The CDR3 sequence: CASSQDKGVYGYTF. DNA of the CDR3: TGTGCCAGCAGCCAAGATAAGGGGGTCTATGGCTACACCTTC.

The V call is TRBV27, the J call TRBJ2-5; D remains ambiguous. Trimming shortened V by 5 bases and J by 5 bases, and 15 bases separated the two germline ends. The germline gives CDR1 MNHEY, CDR2 SMNVEV (reference sequence). The CDR3 extends over 14 amino acids. CDR3 DNA: TGTGCCAGCAGTCGAGGCCTTTTGGGCGAGACCCAGTACTTC. This translates into CASSRGLLGETQYF.

The chain combines TRBV6-6 with TRBJ2-7, with 10 bases identical to TRBD2. The CDR3 length is 15 residues. Trimming removed 5 bases from V and 3 bases from J; junction bases left unmatched: 7. The germline V gene encodes CDR1 MNHNY and CDR2 SVGAGI (reference sequence). The CDR3 loop reads CASSPVAGGGYEQYF. The CDR3, as DNA: TGTGCCAGCAGTCCGGTAGCGGGAGGAGGCTACGAGCAGTACTTC.

This clone is deemed medium-sized. V usage is TRBV24-1 and J usage is TRBJ2-2, with 7 nucleotides matching TRBD1. The CDR3 covers 14 residues. CDR1 is KGHDR and CDR2 is SFDVKD in the germline V gene. J gave up 3 bases and V 9 bases, and 6 bases lay outside the gene matches. CDR3 residues: CATRGQSDTGELFF. The CDR3 nucleotides read TGTGCCACCCGGGGACAGTCCGACACCGGGGAGCTGTTTTTT.

The chain carries TRBV7-9 and TRBJ1-1; no reliable D call. The V gene lost 1 base and the J gene lost 0 bases, with 9 bases spanning the gap. From germline, CDR1 is SEHNR and CDR2 FQNEAQ (reference sequence). This CDR3 region has 15 residues. CDR3 in DNA: TGTGCCAGCAGCTTAGACGGGCTCATGAACACTGAAGCTTTCTTT. Translated, it gives CASSLDGLMNTEAFF. Full variable domain (rest looked up from reference TRBV7-9 and TRBJ1-1): DTGVSQNPRHKITKRGQNVTFRCDPISEHNRLYWYRQTLGQGPEFLTYFQNEAQLEKSRLLSDRFSAERPKGSFSTLEIQRTEQGDSAMYLCASSLDGLMNTEAFFGQGTRLTVV.

The V call is TRBV5-6, the J call TRBJ2-7, with a tentative D call TRBD2 (6 bases). Trimming shortened V by 7 bases and J by 1 base, and 18 bases separated the two germline ends. The CDR3 runs 15 residues. Per germline, CDR1 SGHDT and CDR2 YYEEEE. The DNA for the CDR3 is TGTGCCAGCCGCTGGCTTATGGGGGGTTCCTACGAGCAGTACTTC. It specifies CASRWLMGGSYEQYF.

The gene calls are TRBV7-3 and TRBJ2-1, with D possibly TRBD2 on 6 matching bases. This CDR3 is built from 14 residues. Trimming took 1 base from V and 6 from J, leaving 10 bases between them. Germline V gives CDR1 SGHTA, CDR2 FQGTGA. CDR3 sequence: CASSLRGVPNEQFF. The CDR3 DNA reads TGTGCCAGCAGCTTAAGGGGGGTCCCCAATGAGCAGTTCTTC.

The J gene is TRBJ1-5, the V gene TRBV27; D unresolved. The CDR3 has 15 amino acids. CDR1 and CDR2 (germline): MNHEY, SMNVEV (reference sequence). V was shortened by 5 bases and J by 1 base, with 12 bases between the two germline ends. Here the CDR3 DNA reads TGTGCCAGCAGTCCGGTAGGTCGGAGCAATCAGCCCCAGCATTTT. Amino acids: CASSPVGRSNQPQHF.